Sequencing of this T cell receptor (beta chain) was carried out in a study of cytomegalovirus exposure and HLA in healthy donors (dated by TCRdb to 2017 to 2019). Some background on the complete study: An earlier analysis of approximately 640 of the donors reported roughly 300 Gb of sequence data and about 100 million unique TCR beta sequences from 150 million to 200 million T cells. Along with the approximately 700-subject first cohort, a separate validation cohort of over a hundred different subjects was used. An earlier analysis of nearly 600 of the donors applied high-throughput TCR beta sequencing to assess whether each TCR beta V gene segment acted as functional or pseudogenic. The study profiled the T cell repertoires of about 720 subjects by immunosequencing and related them to cytomegalovirus serostatus. Every discovery cohort repertoire had been produced on one sequencing platform. The number of donors typed differed by locus, with roughly 620-630 for A, B, C, DRB1 and DQB1, around 560 for DQA1, over 600 for DPA1, and approximately 470 for DPB1. HLA typing included class I and class II loci at four-digit resolution. High-throughput TCR immunosequencing, statistical association of individual TCRs with disease status, and machine learning were combined to predict cytomegalovirus infection status. In the later analysis, no new phenotypic data were used to find candidate immune exposures; instead, reliance was placed on TCR beta sequences and their occurrence across donors. In a later analysis, previously published TCR beta repertoires from 600 to 850 donors were re-analyzed and high-resolution HLA genotyping was added so that TCR occurrence patterns could be studied. In a later genetic analysis, genome-wide SNP genotypes for about 55% of the roughly 670 donors were used, and that subset was treated as a discovery cohort. An early release covering more than 500 HLA-typed donors comprised about 320 gigabases of sequencing data and roughly 85 million unique TCR sequences. The study was designed to test whether signatures of past pathogen exposure could be identified by cataloging public T cell receptors. Among the roughly 390 genotyped donors, roughly 80% belonged to the genetic ancestry cluster associated with self-reported Caucasian donors. On average, over 200,000 unique TCR beta nucleotide sequences were sequenced per donor among fewer than 500 genotyped donors of the cohort, with roughly a sixth of those sequences being non-productive. Alongside the repertoire data, information on donor age, sex, ethnicity and CMV serostatus was compiled. Several DR-DQ haplotypes were handled as single units for association and clustering, since linkage in the cohort was strong. Study-wide findings and limitations: A later analysis found that HLA-associated TCR beta chains were more clonally expanded and had lower generation probabilities than equally common non-associated chains. A few of the identified cytomegalovirus-associated TCR beta chains were confirmed in vitro to be specific for cytomegalovirus antigens. A further reported finding was that TCR beta sequences accurately predicted the HLA-A and HLA-B alleles for most subjects in the first cohort. In a later genetic analysis, a missense DCLRE1C variant was associated with V-gene and J-gene trimming of TCR beta chains, and the association was replicated in an independent cohort. According to the authors, the approach could potentially be generalized to other disease states and immunological phenotypes. The sequencing pipeline was judged likely to have produced a cluster of highly shared sequence variants as a technical artifact. Because HLA typing was missing for some donors at each locus, association tests included only the typed subset. Most TCR sequences were seen in very few donors, while some public TCRs were found in many individuals. In a later analysis, TCR association rates were found to vary across HLA loci, with the most associated TCRs seen for DRB1 alleles and the fewest for HLA-C alleles. Linkage disequilibrium might explain the correlated functional status among segregating V segments, but an unknown experimental factor could not be ruled out. Presence/absence analyses assumed roughly uniform sequencing depth across donors, an assumption that may not hold. According to a later analysis, parvovirus B19, influenza, CMV and Epstein-Barr virus appeared linked to several top co-occurrence clusters. Most CMV-associated TCR beta chains appeared to be HLA-restricted in a later analysis, and the HLA associations seemed to be driven largely by CMV exposure. Only TCR beta chains were sequenced in this cohort, and the absence of alpha or paired-chain data limited detectable features. Because the 87-base-pair reads could not distinguish some IMGT-functional V segments, including TRBV6-2 and TRBV6-3, those segments were excluded. In both the original and validation cohorts, the classifier was reported to diagnose cytomegalovirus status with high specificity and sensitivity. In a later genetic analysis, fewer N-insertions in productive TCRs were reported among donors in an Asian-associated ancestry cluster than the roughly 700-donor mean. Broadly in line with IMGT annotations, most TCR beta V segments showed up in productive rearrangements about 87% or about 30% of the time in an earlier analysis of 450 to 750 of the donors. At a false discovery rate of 0.05, a later analysis linked under 20,000 TCR beta sequences to specific HLA alleles. Because counts were too low, fewer than 20 rarely observed V segments, including chromosome 9 orphons, were excluded from the earlier analysis of 587 of the donors. For the cohort, immune exposure information was limited to CMV serostatus. A total of roughly 160 TCR beta chains were listed by the study as associated with cytomegalovirus. Strong co-occurrence of HLA alleles, especially DR and DQ, made assigning TCR associations to individual alleles difficult.

CDR1 is given as MNHNS and CDR2 as SASEGT, both from the germline V gene. The CDR3, cysteine through phenylalanine, is 14 amino acids long. Solely the CDR3 DNA is kept, with 42 bases framed from the first base. A distance of 17 bases separates the germline ends of V and J, which lose 3 bases and 8 bases respectively. For this clone: It has no known antigen specificity.

The cohort was made up of 666 healthy bone marrow donors. Cohort members were all nominally healthy when sampled, although unrecorded immune exposures were likely present. The donor tested CMV seronegative and was one of the 352 seronegative cohort members. Every donor gave a peripheral blood sample, and the peripheral blood mononuclear cells from that sample were used for TCR beta sequencing. The Qiagen DNeasy Blood Extraction Kit was used to extract genomic DNA from the blood cell samples. Libraries were prepared through the immunoSEQ multiplex PCR assay. A mixture of 60 forward primers for TCR Vbeta segments and 13 reverse primers for TCR Jbeta segments was used in the multiplex PCR. The CDR3 region of rearranged TCR beta genes was amplified from genomic DNA by a multiplex PCR assay. Amplified TCR beta libraries were sequenced as 87-base-pair reads on the Illumina HiSeq System. Per the source publication's procedure: Across the 670 or so repertoires, a later analysis counted some 81 million unique TCR beta chains, some 11 million of which were shared by at least two donors. Raw reads were error-corrected and collapsed into unique sequences with a nearest-neighbor algorithm that merged closely related sequences to remove PCR and sequencing errors. CDR3 sequences were aligned to IMGT reference sequences to assign V, D and J gene segments. For a sequence to be retained, a match of at least six nucleotides was required to both a V gene segment and a J gene segment. Rearrangements were classified as productive when the CDR3 lacked stop codons and remained in frame with V and J, and all other rearrangements were classified as non-productive. Following IMGT convention, CDR3 was defined as the stretch from the second conserved V-encoded cysteine up to the conserved J-encoded phenylalanine. The earlier analysis of about 500 of the donors excluded sequences that lacked an unambiguous match to a single V gene segment. An earlier analysis of 587 of the donors classified V segments as functional when productive rearrangements were above 56.7% and as segregating when the standard deviation between donors was above 5%. A statistical classification framework was developed to diagnose cytomegalovirus status using the catalog of TCR beta chain sequences. A later analysis assigned V and J genes by comparing TCR nucleotide sequences with IMGT/GENE-DB human TR gene sequences. In a later analysis, CDR3 sequences and most-parsimonious VDJ recombination scenarios were assigned using the TCRdist pipeline. A later analysis defined each TCR beta chain by its CDR3 amino acid sequence plus V-gene family, and excluded reads lacking a unique V-gene family. In a later analysis, some 600 highly shared, low-generation-probability nucleotide sequences were removed to address suspected cross-contamination and a sequencing artifact. In a later analysis, a clonal expansion index was calculated for each public chain from normalized within-repertoire ranks of inferred template counts. A later analysis computed generation probabilities with a VDJ recombination model fitted to out-of-frame rearrangements, and checked the results against IGoR. In a later analysis, hypergeometric tests were used to score TCR-TCR, TCR-HLA and TCR-CMV co-occurrence, with a repertoire-size bias correction applied to TCR pairs. In a later analysis, false discovery rates were estimated by permuting HLA or CMV assignments 20 times. In a later analysis, co-occurring TCRs were grouped using DBSCAN, with TCRdist sequence similarity added in when clustering inside HLA-allele-positive subsets. Repertoires with fewer than 30,000 or more than 120,000 public chains were left out of co-occurrence clustering, as were about 5 repertoires with anomalous nucleotide sharing. TCRdb carries this immuneACCESS record with in-frame sequences only. Its versions omit some clonotypes, under half of them owing to an unresolved V gene in the studies checked, with the rest unexplained. V and J calls and clone size are those listed in that table; D and trimming were worked out from the DNA. The sample's clone listing holds tens of thousands of clones. About 2.2% of the sample belongs to the ten largest clones.

This TCR was recovered from a female donor in good health and CMV-seronegative. The V and J segments used are TRBV6-1 and TRBJ2-7, and TRBD1 may be the D gene, going by 6 matching bases. Source material: PBMCs. The bases are TGTGCCAGCAGTGAGAATATCTGGGGGCTCAAGCAGTACTTC. Its translation is CASSENIWGLKQYF.